These 30 T cell receptor beta chains share one sample of origin, sequenced in a study of cytomegalovirus exposure and HLA in healthy donors. The PCR made use of 60 Vbeta and 13 Jbeta primers. The assay was immunoSEQ multiplex PCR, and TCRdb's table has in-frame clones only and misses some. The sample includes approximately 200,000 clones, 70% to 75% of them seen just once. Sequenced material: PBMCs. These receptors were collected from a woman under 40 in good health and CMV-seropositive.

The rearrangement links TRBV27 to TRBJ2-7, with TRBD1 matching over 10 bases. With 5 bases clipped from V and 5 bases from J, the junction kept 0 bases outside the gene matches. CDR3 size: 12 residues. Germline V gene lookup returns CDR1 MNHEY and CDR2 SMNVEV (reference sequence). The CDR3 DNA reads as TGTGCCAGCAGTGACAGGGGGCACGAGCAGTACTTC. Its protein product is CASSDRGHEQYF.

The chain is built from TRBV28 and TRBJ1-3; D is perhaps TRBD1 (6 bases). V lost 6 bases to trimming and J lost 0 bases, with 9 bases between them. This CDR3 has 14 residues. Germline V gene sequence: CDR1 MDHEN, CDR2 SYDVKM. CDR3 sequence reads: CASSSQGSGNTIYF. Here the CDR3 DNA reads TGTGCCAGCAGCTCACAGGGCTCTGGAAACACCATATATTTT.

DNA of the CDR3: TGTGCCAGCAGCTTAGGGGCCGGAGGGACCGGGGAGCTGTTTTTT. It yields the protein CASSLGAGGTGELFF. This chain uses TRBV7-8 with TRBJ2-2; D possibly corresponds to TRBD2 (6 bases). The CDR3 is 15 amino acids. Trimming took off 1 base at V and 5 bases at J, with 11 bases between the two ends. Per the germline V gene, CDR1 is SGHVS and CDR2 is FQNEAQ.

The chain couples TRBV6-5 to TRBJ2-7; D uncertain. V lost 0 bases to trimming and J lost 2 bases, with 11 bases between them. The CDR3 is made up of 15 amino acids. CDR1 is MNHEY, CDR2 SVGAGI, per germline. The CDR3: CASSYSAFQTYEQYF. The CDR3 bases are TGTGCCAGCAGTTACTCGGCATTCCAAACCTACGAGCAGTACTTC.

The chain has TRBV11-2 and TRBJ2-7, with 8 bases that match TRBD1. V trimming: 3 bases; J trimming: 3 bases; junction bases outside the gene matches: 4. Per germline, CDR1 SGHAT and CDR2 FQNNGV. The CDR3 extends over 14 amino acids. CDR3 sequence reads: CASSFGQGLYEQYF. In nucleotides, the CDR3 is TGTGCCAGCAGCTTCGGACAGGGACTCTACGAGCAGTACTTC.

J is TRBJ2-5 and V is TRBV29-1; 8 nucleotides agree with TRBD1. J lost 2 bases, V lost 5 bases, and 1 base had no gene match. CDR1 SQVTM and CDR2 ANQGSEA come from the germline V gene. The CDR3 contains 12 residues. In DNA form, the CDR3 reads TGCAGCGTTAACAGGGGGCAAGAGACCCAGTACTTC. Its translation: CSVNRGQETQYF.

The V call is TRBV6-5, the J call TRBJ2-1; 9 bases align to TRBD1. V shed 7 bases and J 7 bases; nucleotides not matched to a gene: 8. This CDR3 comprises 14 residues. CDR1 is MNHEY and CDR2 is SVGAGI in the germline V gene. Written as DNA, the CDR3 is TGTGCCAGCACCGTACAGGGGGCGAGGAATGAGCAGTTCTTC. Residues: CASTVQGARNEQFF.

The chain has TRBV6-6 and TRBJ2-7, with 8 bases aligning to TRBD1. The length of the CDR3 is 15 residues. With 6 bases clipped from V and 3 bases from J, the junction kept 10 bases outside the gene matches. Germline loops: CDR1 MNHNY, CDR2 SVGAGI (reference sequence). CDR3 in DNA: TGTGCCAGCAGCCTTACCGGGACAGGCGACTACGAGCAGTACTTC. Protein: CASSLTGTGDYEQYF.

This sequence joins TRBV19 and TRBJ1-5; the match to TRBD1 covers 11 bases. The J segment lost 9 bases and the V segment lost 5 bases, leaving 12 bases of the junction unmatched. CDR1 is LNHDA and CDR2 is SQIVND in the germline V gene (reference sequence). This CDR3 is 16 amino acids long. The CDR3 DNA reads TGTGCCAGTAGTCCCACGGACAGGGGGCATTTGAGGCCCCAGCATTTT. Translated, it gives CASSPTDRGHLRPQHF.

The chain is built from TRBV27 and TRBJ2-3, with TRBD1 matching over 8 bases. Germline assignment: CDR1 MNHEY and CDR2 SMNVEV (reference sequence). This CDR3 has 15 residues. The V gene end was trimmed by 1 base and the J gene end by 0 bases; junction bases not matched to a gene: 0. The CDR3 protein is CASSLYRGSTDTQYF. The CDR3 DNA is TGTGCCAGCAGTTTATACAGGGGGAGCACAGATACGCAGTATTTT.

V usage is TRBV18 and J usage is TRBJ2-3; maybe TRBD2 (5 bases). V shed 6 bases and J shed 0 bases, with 10 bases lying between them. This CDR3 region has 14 residues. Germline V lookup: CDR1 KGHSH, CDR2 LQKENI. For the CDR3, the DNA is TGTGCCAGCTCCTTTAGCGCGAGCACAGATACGCAGTATTTT. It translates to CASSFSASTDTQYF.

The rearrangement uses TRBV28 and TRBJ1-5; D unresolved. This CDR3 is 14 amino acids long. CDR1 is MDHEN and CDR2 is SYDVKM in the germline V gene. V was cut by 3 bases and J by 4 bases, with 10 bases left in between. DNA for the CDR3: TGTGCCAGCAGTTTTAACGCGATGAATCAGCCCCAGCATTTT. This sequence encodes CASSFNAMNQPQHF.

There are a few counts of this clone. The rearrangement uses TRBV5-1 and TRBJ2-7, with TRBD2 as a possible D gene (6 bases). This CDR3 comprises 14 residues. In germline, CDR1 is SGHRS, CDR2 YFSETQ. Trimming removed 0 bases at V and 2 bases at J, with 9 bases between. The CDR3: CASSLGGAPYEQYF. The CDR3 DNA reads TGCGCCAGCAGCTTGGGCGGGGCCCCCTACGAGCAGTACTTC. Drawing the rest from reference TRBV5-1 and TRBJ2-7, the complete variable domain is KAGVTQTPRYLIKTRGQQVTLSCSPISGHRSVSWYQQTPGQGLQFLFEYFSETQRNKGNFPGRFSGRQFSNSRSEMNVSTLELGDSALYLCASSLGGAPYEQYFGPGTRLTVT.

This clone came up a few times. The chain has TRBV2 and TRBJ2-2, with 10 bases identical to TRBD2. The germline gives CDR1 SNHLY, CDR2 FYNNEI. Trimming cost V 8 bases and J 5 bases; bases outside gene matches: 11. The CDR3 totals 16 residues. CDR3 region: CASAKIAGGGTGELFF. The CDR3 DNA follows: TGTGCCAGCGCGAAGATAGCGGGAGGTGGAACCGGGGAGCTGTTTTTT. The full variable domain, in which reference TRBV2 and TRBJ2-2 provide the parts outside the CDR3, is EPEVTQTPSHQVTQMGQEVILRCVPISNHLYFYWYRQILGQKVEFLVSFYNNEISEKSEIFDDQFSVERPDGSNFTLKIRSTKLEDSAMYFCASAKIAGGGTGELFFGEGSRLTVL.

This CDR3 reads CASSSTMNTGELFF. In DNA form, the CDR3 reads TGTGCCAGCAGTTCTACCATGAACACCGGGGAGCTGTTTTTT. The chain uses TRBV27 and TRBJ2-2; no firm D call. The germline V gene has CDR1 MNHEY and CDR2 SMNVEV (reference sequence). This CDR3 region has 14 residues. The V end was cut by 4 bases, the J end by 1 base, with 7 bases between.

The table lists this clone with a count of one. V is TRBV19 and J is TRBJ2-3, with D possibly matching TRBD1 (6 bases). This CDR3 region has 16 residues. V was pared by 5 bases and J by 1 base, with 16 bases between. Germline CDR1 and CDR2: LNHDA and SQIVND (reference sequence). CDR3 amino acids: CASSGLMAGGTDTQYF. CDR3 DNA: TGTGCCAGTAGTGGCCTTATGGCAGGGGGCACAGATACGCAGTATTTT.

This clone came up a few times. The rearrangement uses TRBV27 and TRBJ2-1; TRBD2 agrees at 11 bases. Germline CDR1 MNHEY, CDR2 SMNVEV (reference sequence). The CDR3 has 16 amino acids. Germline trimming cut 6 bases from V and 3 bases from J; bases unmatched to any gene: 7. The CDR3 reads CASRMGLADFYNEQFF. CDR3 DNA: TGTGCCAGCAGGATGGGACTAGCGGATTTCTACAATGAGCAGTTCTTC.

The rearrangement links TRBV19 to TRBJ1-1; 8 nucleotides agree with TRBD1. The CDR3 has 15 amino acids. Trimming at V came to 5 bases and at J to 5 bases, leaving 10 bases not matched to a gene. Germline CDR1 is LNHDA and CDR2 is SQIVND (reference sequence). CDR3 in DNA: TGTGCCAGTAGTCTTGGACAGGGAGTTTGGACTGAAGCTTTCTTT. This translates into CASSLGQGVWTEAFF.

The chain is built from TRBV28 and TRBJ1-5; 7 positions match TRBD1. The CDR3 totals 16 residues. CDR1 MDHEN and CDR2 SYDVKM come from the germline V gene. The V and J ends lost 6 bases and 2 bases, in that order; junction bases with no gene match: 10. The CDR3 protein is CASRAGQNFGNQPQHF. The CDR3 bases are TGTGCCAGCAGGGCGGGACAGAATTTTGGCAATCAGCCCCAGCATTTT.

This clone has just one count. The V gene is TRBV6-6, the J gene TRBJ2-2; D might be TRBD1 (6 bases). Trimming shortened V by 2 bases and J by 5 bases, and 9 bases separated the two germline ends. There are 14 residues in the CDR3. CDR1 MNHNY and CDR2 SVGAGI come from the germline V gene (reference sequence). CDR3 bases: TGTGCCAGCAGTTACGGGGGCCGGACCGGGGAGCTGTTTTTT. It encodes CASSYGGRTGELFF.

This chain's CDR3 is CASSLVAAGSTDTQYF. The CDR3 DNA reads as TGCGCCAGCAGCTTGGTAGCAGCGGGTAGCACAGATACGCAGTATTTT. This chain connects TRBV5-1 to TRBJ2-3; D is possibly TRBD2 (6 bases). Germline values: CDR1 SGHRS, CDR2 YFSETQ. The CDR3 spans 16 residues. Trimming took off 0 bases at V and 0 bases at J, with 11 bases between the two ends.

This clone showed up just once. This chain connects TRBV9 to TRBJ1-1; TRBD1 matches at 8 bases. There are 15 residues in the CDR3. Per germline, CDR1 SGDLS and CDR2 YYNGEE. With V trimmed by 3 bases and J by 1 base, 5 bases remained unmatched. CDR3: CASSGRTGTNTEAFF. CDR3 DNA sequence: TGTGCCAGCAGCGGACGGACAGGGACGAACACTGAAGCTTTCTTT.

The chain employs TRBV28 and TRBJ2-1, with TRBD1 matching 7 bases. Trimming at V came to 5 bases and at J to 10 bases, leaving 14 bases not matched to a gene. Germline V gene data show CDR1 as MDHEN and CDR2 as SYDVKM. There are 15 residues in the CDR3. This chain's CDR3 is CASSATGQPLKEQFF. In DNA, the CDR3 is TGTGCCAGCAGTGCCACGGGACAGCCCCTCAAGGAGCAGTTCTTC.

V and J are TRBV7-9 and TRBJ2-1; 9 bases agree with TRBD1. CDR3 size: 15 residues. Per the germline V gene, CDR1 is SEHNR and CDR2 is FQNEAQ (reference sequence). V trimming: 5 bases; J trimming: 5 bases; junction bases outside the gene matches: 7. As DNA, the CDR3 is TGTGCCAGCAGCGTAACCGGGACAGGGAACAATGAGCAGTTCTTC. Protein: CASSVTGTGNNEQFF.

The chain uses TRBV4-2 and TRBJ2-4; 8 bases map to TRBD2. Germline assignment: CDR1 LGHNA and CDR2 YNFKEQ. This CDR3 spans 16 amino acids. J lost 13 bases, V lost 3 bases, and 17 bases had no gene match. This CDR3 is CASSQGLAGAGYVQYF. DNA for the CDR3: TGTGCCAGCAGCCAGGGCCTAGCGGGTGCCGGATACGTCCAGTACTTC.

This clone was observed a handful of times. The genes are TRBV6-6 and TRBJ2-5, with 9 bases aligning to TRBD1. This CDR3 contains 15 residues. CDR1 and CDR2 from the germline V gene are MNHNY and SVGAGI (reference sequence). V dropped 6 bases and J dropped 6; count of bases not matched to a gene: 11. CDR3 loop: CASSRPGTGYKTQYF. In DNA, the CDR3 is TGTGCCAGCAGCCGTCCCGGGACAGGGTACAAGACCCAGTACTTC.

This chain uses TRBV19 with TRBJ1-1; 9 nucleotides line up with TRBD1. The CDR3 consists of 13 residues. Per germline, CDR1 LNHDA and CDR2 SQIVND (reference sequence). The V and J ends lost 4 bases and 6 bases, in that order; junction bases with no gene match: 3. The CDR3 here is CASSTDRGAEAFF. The CDR3 coding sequence is TGTGCCAGTAGTACAGACAGGGGGGCTGAAGCTTTCTTT.

This rearrangement joins TRBV5-4 to TRBJ2-2, with TRBD2 matching over 9 bases. Trimming took 4 bases from V and 8 from J; bases not matched to a gene: 12. CDR1 is SGHNT, CDR2 YYREEE, per germline (reference sequence). This CDR3 has 16 amino acids. CDR3 sequence (DNA): TGTGCCAGCAGCGGGGTCGTGGTAGCGGGAGCGGGGGAGCTGTTTTTT. Its translation is CASSGVVVAGAGELFF.

This clone has just a few counts. The chain has TRBV5-4 and TRBJ1-1; TRBD1 matches at 9 bases. Germline-derived CDR1 and CDR2 are SGHNT and YYREEE (reference sequence). V lost 4 bases, J lost 1 base, and 2 bases stayed unmatched. CDR3 size: 14 residues. DNA of the CDR3: TGTGCCAGCAGCCGGGGACAGGGGAACACTGAAGCTTTCTTT. Protein product: CASSRGQGNTEAFF.

Note on this clone: The same CDR3 is also encoded by other DNA sequences in this sample. The CDR3 coding sequence is TGTGCCAGCAACCCCAGGACTAGCGCCTACGAGCAGTACTTC. This gives the protein CASNPRTSAYEQYF. The rearrangement uses TRBV6-1 and TRBJ2-7, with 9 nucleotides matching TRBD2. V lost 7 bases, J lost 2 bases, and 6 bases stayed unmatched. There are 14 residues in the CDR3. Germline CDR1 and CDR2: MNHNS and SASEGT.